Here is one TCR beta chain with its context. Its antigen is currently unknown. This sample is drawn from a study of cytotoxic CD8 clonotypes in ibrutinib-treated CLL. Study findings and constraints: Higher circulating CD8+ T-cell counts strongly accompanied higher baseline clonality, above age-matched healthy donors. Sampling times (in sustained-remission versus progressing patients) were not the same.

Data came from immunoSEQ multiplex PCR; TCRdb stores just in-frame clones and leaves some out. The repertoire has roughly 58,000 clones, roughly 49% of them found once; the top ten carry 20% to 30%. V shed 2 bases and J shed 5 bases, with 16 bases lying between them. Looked up from germline, CDR1 is SEHNR and CDR2 is FQNEAQ (reference sequence). This CDR3 spans 15 amino acids. This receptor was identified in a human donor with chronic lymphocytic leukemia. The sequenced sample was PBMCs, obtained at disease progression, from a patient treated with ibrutinib. The chain combines TRBV7-9 with TRBJ2-7, with TRBD1 as a possible D gene (6 bases). The CDR3 nucleotides are TGTGCCAGCAGCTTATGGGCTTTACAGGGTGACGAGCAGTACTTC. Its protein product is CASSLWALQGDEQYF.